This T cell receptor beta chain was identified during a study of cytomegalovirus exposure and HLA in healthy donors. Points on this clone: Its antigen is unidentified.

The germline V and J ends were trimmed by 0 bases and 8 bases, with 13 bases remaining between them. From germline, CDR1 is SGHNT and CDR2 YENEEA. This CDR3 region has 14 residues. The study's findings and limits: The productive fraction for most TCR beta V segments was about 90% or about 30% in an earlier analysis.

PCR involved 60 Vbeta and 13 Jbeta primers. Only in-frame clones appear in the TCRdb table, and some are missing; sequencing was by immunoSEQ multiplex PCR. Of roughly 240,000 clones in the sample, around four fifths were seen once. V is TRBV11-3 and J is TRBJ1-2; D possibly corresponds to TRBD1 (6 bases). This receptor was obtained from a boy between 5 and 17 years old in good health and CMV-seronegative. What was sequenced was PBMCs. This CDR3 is CASSLDTGIGGYTF. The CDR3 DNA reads TGTGCCAGCAGCTTAGACACAGGGATTGGGGGCTACACCTTC.